This TCR beta chain originates from a study of metastatic and nonmetastatic thyroid tumors (TCRdb year 2020). For the wider study: Repertoires from peripheral blood and from tumor or nodule tissue samples of malignant and benign thyroid patients were compared. Study-wide findings and limitations: In both blood and tumor samples, malignant tumors were reported to have significantly higher TCR beta diversity than benign nodules.

No patient had received any treatment before thyroid surgery. Using T-cell receptor beta sequencing, the researchers looked back retrospectively at clinical samples from patients, gathered between about 2011 and 2019. A word on this clone: Its binding antigen is unknown. Base qualities are not at hand, and no much larger clone is one base apart.

Libraries were made using PCR. For sequencing, an Illumina HiSeq 4000 was employed. The TCR beta-chain CDR3 region of each patient was profiled by high-throughput sequencing. Per the original workflow: The researchers built a classifier to tell apart papillary thyroid cancer patients with distant metastasis, based on CDR3 differences among clinicopathological groups. To measure repertoire diversity the researchers used the Shannon index, while the Morisita-Horn index served to gauge how similar the tumor and blood repertoires were. TCRdb took the public reads, trimmed them with fastp at Q25, ran MiXCR for clone calling and kept in-frame beta chains. TCRdb assigned the V and J calls; the authors' analysis was not used. For this sample there are over 20,000 clones; under 30% appear just once. Around 10% of the sample is taken by the ten largest. V and J are truncated by 4 bases and 0 bases respectively, leaving an intervening sequence of 21 bases. From its cysteine to its phenylalanine, the CDR3 spans 18 amino acids. The entry retains the CDR3 DNA only, 54 bases that are in frame from base 1. Taken from the germline V gene, the CDR1 and CDR2 loops are SNHLY and FYNNEI.

The TCR was taken from a male donor with papillary thyroid cancer or a benign thyroid nodule (not recorded which). Some clones in this sample may be carry-over from other donors' samples. The rearrangement joined TRBV2 to TRBJ1-2; TRBD1 is a possible D gene, resting on 5 matching bases. Sequences were obtained from tumor tissue. The CDR3 region has the sequence CASSVGGTTVEANYGYTF. In nucleotides, the sequence is TGTGCCAGCAGTGTTGGGGGAACGACAGTTGAGGCTAACTATGGCTACACCTTC.